This T cell receptor (beta chain) appears in the sequencing data of a study of T cells in Graves' hyperthyroidism and ophthalmopathy. Study results and caveats: A model built on 13 V-J features separated ophthalmopathy from stable hyperthyroidism.

Criteria for exclusion of patients were uncontrolled infection, other autoimmune disease, pregnancy or lactation. The source material, RNA transcripts, was used to amplify TCR beta CDR3 regions. The HTBI set primed first-round TCR CDR3 RT-PCR. TCRdb fed the multiplex PCR reads into MiXCR, producing one record per CDR3 protein. The data contain over 500,000 distinct CDR3 sequences, 46% of them singletons. This clonotype was seen once. Its antigen is undetermined. This clonotype was sampled from an adult woman with Graves' disease, either hyperthyroidism or ophthalmopathy (not recorded which). The sample was peripheral blood or thyroid tissue (not recorded which).

The CDR3 DNA follows: TGCAGTGCTTATACCCGGGACACAACTAATGAAAAACTGTTTTTT. Its translation: CSAYTRDTTNEKLFF. The chain combines TRBV20-1 with TRBJ1-4, with D maybe TRBD1 (6 bases). The V end was cut by 5 bases, the J end by 0 bases, with 13 bases between. The CDR3 totals 15 residues. Germline V gives CDR1 DFQATT, CDR2 SNEGSKA (reference sequence).